The T cell receptor beta chain described here comes from a study of blood T cell repertoires in COVID-19. Study details: The origin of the acute and convalescent COVID-19 samples was the United States, Italy and Spain. PBMCs, B-cell-depleted T cells, or T cells were the source of the cDNA or gDNA that made up the material.

Study processing details: It was from reference gene primer amplification that nucleated cell counts were estimated. The table came from immunoSEQ multiplex PCR; TCRdb's copy has only in-frame clones and leaves some out. The V and J calls and clone size are taken from that table; D and trimming were inferred from the DNA. The top ten hold 6% to 9.5% of the sample, which has around 240,000 clones, 83% seen once. Trimming removed 8 bases from V and 8 bases from J, with 13 bases in between. Germline CDR1 reads MNHEY; CDR2 reads SVGAGI. The CDR3 is made up of 12 amino acids. The chain is built from TRBV6-5 and TRBJ2-1, with D hard to call. Source material: peripheral blood. This TCR derives from a woman between 50 and 59 years old with acute or convalescent COVID-19. Here the CDR3 reads CASSNPEDEQFF. CDR3 in DNA: TGTGCCAGCTCTAACCCTGAAGATGAGCAGTTCTTC.